Here is one T cell receptor beta chain with its context. What it recognizes is unknown. A junction end diverges from the germline sequence, so it may reflect a read error. The sample belongs to a study of graft-versus-host responses after intestinal transplantation. As for the study in general: Grafts were multivisceral, liver-intestinal, or isolated intestinal. The recipients all started with anti-thymocyte globulin induction and then took tacrolimus and steroids for about 3 years.

Study-level points and caveats: GvH clones appeared in recipient marrow, some first in ileum or blood.

The protocol was immunoSEQ multiplex PCR, while the TCRdb copy is restricted to in-frame clones and leaves out a portion. The sample holds around 30,000 clones, approximately 87% seen once. Germline assignment: CDR1 MNHNS and CDR2 SASEGT. CDR3 length: 13 residues. The sample in question was PBMCs, obtained about 27 days after intestinal transplant. The rearrangement uses TRBV6-1 and TRBJ1-1, with no clear D. The source is a human patient who received an intestinal transplant, so some T cells may come from the graft donor. The CDR3 sequence is CGVGKGSNTEAFF. CDR3 sequence (DNA): TGCGGGGTTGGGAAAGGATCGAACACTGAAGCTTTCTTT.